These 27 T cell receptor beta chains share one sample of origin, sequenced in a study of blood T cell repertoires in COVID-19. Sequencing was performed with immunoSEQ multiplex PCR; in TCRdb, only in-frame clones are kept and a portion is missing. The repertoire holds around 150,000 clones, with 80% to 90% as singletons. The sequencing input was peripheral blood. The receptors were gathered from a man aged 55 to 70 with active or convalescent COVID-19.

This chain uses TRBV5-5 with TRBJ1-1; the D gene is possibly TRBD1 (6 bases). Germline lookup yields CDR1 SGHKS and CDR2 YYEKEE (reference sequence). Trimming cost V 1 base and J 1 base, with 14 bases left between them. The CDR3 extends over 16 amino acids. The CDR3 bases are TGTGCCAGCAGCTTGTCACCAGGGGCGCGGAACACTGAAGCTTTCTTT. Encoded protein: CASSLSPGARNTEAFF. Variable domain in full (rest from reference TRBV5-5 and TRBJ1-1): DAGVTQSPTHLIKTRGQQVTLRCSPISGHKSVSWYQQVLGQGPQFIFQYYEKEERGRGNFPDRFSARQFPNYSSELNVNALLLGDSALYLCASSLSPGARNTEAFFGQGTRLTVV.

V is TRBV5-1 and J is TRBJ1-2, with no clear D. Trimming took 0 bases from V and 1 from J, leaving 4 bases between them. Germline V gene sequence: CDR1 SGHRS, CDR2 YFSETQ. The CDR3 is 13 residues long. CDR3 sequence: CASSLDNNYGYTF. CDR3 in DNA: TGCGCCAGCAGCTTGGACAATAACTATGGCTACACCTTC.

The count of this clone is one. V is TRBV11-2 and J is TRBJ2-3; no definite D call. The CDR3 extends over 12 amino acids. Trimming stripped 5 bases from V and 0 bases from J, with 3 bases between. Germline V CDR1 and CDR2: SGHAT, FQNNGV. CDR3 loop: CASSLSTDTQYF. The CDR3 DNA is TGTGCCAGCAGCCTAAGCACAGATACGCAGTATTTT.

This clone appeared once. The chain recombines TRBV6-5 with TRBJ2-7, with TRBD2 matching 8 bases. Germline lookup yields CDR1 MNHEY and CDR2 SVGAGI. Trimming removed 8 bases from V and 5 bases from J; junction bases left unmatched: 14. The CDR3 consists of 15 residues. As DNA, the CDR3 is TGTGCCAGCGGTCCCTTAGCGGGAAGGTCCGACGAGCAGTACTTC. This translates into CASGPLAGRSDEQYF.

V and J are TRBV24-1 and TRBJ1-2; 7 nucleotides align to TRBD1. V dropped 0 bases and J dropped 8; count of bases not matched to a gene: 5. The CDR3 length is 14 residues. Germline CDR1 KGHDR, CDR2 SFDVKD. Here the CDR3 DNA reads TGTGCCACCAGTGATTTGAGGGGGCGGGTAGGCTACACCTTC. Protein: CATSDLRGRVGYTF.

The chain couples TRBV9 to TRBJ1-1, with 8 bases matching TRBD1. This CDR3 has 15 residues. Losses at the gene ends were 2 bases for V and 5 bases for J; bases not matched to a gene: 8. Germline CDR1 is SGDLS and CDR2 is YYNGEE. The CDR3 sequence is CASSVGQGRSTEAFF. The CDR3 coding sequence is TGTGCCAGCAGCGTCGGACAGGGAAGAAGTACTGAAGCTTTCTTT.

The chain joins TRBV5-1 to TRBJ2-1; D gene ambiguous. This CDR3 contains 15 residues. V was trimmed by 0 bases and J by 4 bases, leaving 11 bases between them. Germline assignment: CDR1 SGHRS and CDR2 YFSETQ. CDR3 coding DNA: TGCGCCAGCAGCTTGGCCGTGGGCCAGTACAATGAGCAGTTCTTC. Residues: CASSLAVGQYNEQFF.

In its sample, this clone was seen a few times. The chain combines TRBV5-1 with TRBJ2-5, with 11 nucleotides matching TRBD1. CDR3 length: 15 residues. Germline V lookup: CDR1 SGHRS, CDR2 YFSETQ. V lost 4 bases to trimming and J lost 5 bases; unmatched junction nucleotides: 7. CDR3 residues: CASSQDRGRGETQYF. For the CDR3, the DNA is TGCGCCAGCAGCCAGGACAGGGGGCGCGGGGAGACCCAGTACTTC.

V usage is TRBV28 and J usage is TRBJ1-5; D not resolved. V was clipped by 4 bases and J by 4 bases, with 17 bases between them. The CDR3 is 16 residues long. The germline CDR1 and CDR2 sequences are MDHEN and SYDVKM. The CDR3 DNA reads as TGTGCCAGCAGTTCTGATCTTTTTTTGAGAAATCAGCCCCAGCATTTT. Translating gives CASSSDLFLRNQPQHF.

The chain has TRBV7-6 and TRBJ2-7, with a possible D match to TRBD1 (5 bases). This CDR3 has 19 residues. Looked up from germline, CDR1 is SGHVS and CDR2 is FNYEAQ. Trimming shortened V by 0 bases and J by 0 bases, and 21 bases separated the two germline ends. For the CDR3, the DNA is TGTGCCAGCAGCTTAGCCCCCGCTCGACAGAAATCATCCTCCTACGAGCAGTACTTC. This gives the protein CASSLAPARQKSSSYEQYF.

The chain couples TRBV6-1 to TRBJ2-7; D is unclear. The CDR3 runs to 17 residues. Between the trimmed V and J ends, which lost 3 bases and 5 bases, there was a span of 23 bases. Germline values: CDR1 MNHNS, CDR2 SASEGT. CDR3 sequence: CASSDPTREIISDEQYF. Written as DNA, the CDR3 is TGTGCCAGCAGTGATCCGACGCGTGAAATTATAAGCGACGAGCAGTACTTC.

This clone came up a few times. The chain links TRBV5-1 to TRBJ2-7; TRBD2 matches 7 bases. The CDR3 has 16 amino acids. With 4 bases clipped from V and 1 base from J, the junction kept 11 bases outside the gene matches. CDR1 is SGHRS, CDR2 YFSETQ, per germline. The CDR3 here is CASSPAGVTGSYEQYF. The CDR3 region has the DNA TGCGCCAGCAGCCCGGCGGGGGTGACCGGATCCTACGAGCAGTACTTC.

There are many counts of this clone. This sequence joins TRBV23-1 and TRBJ1-5; TRBD1 agrees at 7 bases. TRBV23-1 qualifies as an ORF whose function is uncertain. Trimming at V came to 7 bases and at J to 3 bases, leaving 15 bases not matched to a gene. The CDR3 covers 17 residues. CDR3 amino acids: CASTRGTETGINQPQHF. The CDR3 DNA reads TGCGCCAGCACAAGGGGAACCGAGACAGGGATCAATCAGCCCCAGCATTTT.

The chain employs TRBV19 and TRBJ2-3; 8 bases fit TRBD1. CDR1 and CDR2 from the germline V gene are LNHDA and SQIVND (reference sequence). The V gene end was trimmed by 4 bases and the J gene end by 3 bases; junction bases not matched to a gene: 9. The CDR3 totals 16 residues. CDR3 region: CASSKRGTGGTDTQYF. CDR3 coding DNA: TGTGCCAGTAGTAAAAGGGGGACAGGAGGGACAGATACGCAGTATTTT.

The chain recombines TRBV7-3 with TRBJ2-1, with 14 bases that match TRBD2. The V gene's germline CDR1 is SGHTA and CDR2 FQGTGA. V was pared by 5 bases and J by 9 bases, with 9 bases of the junction left unmatched. The CDR3 contains 16 residues. DNA of the CDR3: TGTGCCAGCAGCCGCGGGACTAGCGGGAGCGGGGGTGAGCAGTTCTTC. Its translation is CASSRGTSGSGGEQFF.

The chain links TRBV5-1 to TRBJ1-4, with 7 bases lining up with TRBD1. Trimming at V came to 3 bases and at J to 5 bases, leaving 16 bases not matched to a gene. This CDR3 comprises 18 residues. The germline gives CDR1 SGHRS, CDR2 YFSETQ. The CDR3 spells CASSYTPPGAGGNEKLFF. Here the CDR3 DNA reads TGCGCCAGCAGCTATACTCCCCCCGGGGCAGGGGGGAATGAAAAACTGTTTTTT. Supplemented by reference TRBV5-1 and TRBJ1-4, the full variable domain reads KAGVTQTPRYLIKTRGQQVTLSCSPISGHRSVSWYQQTPGQGLQFLFEYFSETQRNKGNFPGRFSGRQFSNSRSEMNVSTLELGDSALYLCASSYTPPGAGGNEKLFFGSGTQLSVL.

This chain links TRBV5-1 with TRBJ2-5; a possible D gene is TRBD2 (5 bases). This CDR3 comprises 15 residues. V was clipped by 0 bases and J by 5 bases, with 14 bases between them. Germline loops: CDR1 SGHRS, CDR2 YFSETQ. DNA of the CDR3: TGCGCCAGCAGCTTGGGCCTTGGATCGGGGGAGACCCAGTACTTC. Its translation: CASSLGLGSGETQYF. The whole variable domain, remainder taken from reference TRBV5-1 and TRBJ2-5, is KAGVTQTPRYLIKTRGQQVTLSCSPISGHRSVSWYQQTPGQGLQFLFEYFSETQRNKGNFPGRFSGRQFSNSRSEMNVSTLELGDSALYLCASSLGLGSGETQYFGPGTRLLVL.

This clone was counted once. V gene TRBV19 combines with J gene TRBJ2-7, with 11 bases that match TRBD2. J gave up 2 bases and V 4 bases, and 4 bases lay outside the gene matches. CDR3 size: 15 residues. CDR1 is LNHDA, CDR2 SQIVND, per germline (reference sequence). As DNA, the CDR3 is TGTGCCAGTAGTAAAGGGACTAGCGGACCCTACGAGCAGTACTTC. It translates to CASSKGTSGPYEQYF.

The rearrangement uses TRBV7-2 and TRBJ1-1, with D hard to call. Deletions cut 4 bases from V and 5 bases from J, with 20 bases between. Germline loops: CDR1 SGHTA, CDR2 FQGNSA. The CDR3 totals 16 residues. In DNA, the CDR3 is TGTGCCAGCAGCTCTGGACTGTCGGCCTCAAGGACTGAAGCTTTCTTT. It specifies CASSSGLSASRTEAFF.

This rearrangement joins TRBV28 to TRBJ1-2; no clear D gene. CDR1 and CDR2 (germline): MDHEN, SYDVKM. The V gene lost 2 bases and the J gene lost 8 bases, with 9 bases spanning the gap. CDR3 length: 12 residues. CDR3 sequence: CASSLGSSGYTF. The CDR3 DNA reads TGTGCCAGCAGTTTAGGTAGTTCGGGCTACACCTTC.

V and J are TRBV6-2 or TRBV6-3 and TRBJ2-6; 8 nucleotides line up with TRBD1. Trimming removed 6 bases from V and 0 bases from J; junction bases left unmatched: 7. CDR1 and CDR2 (germline): MNHEY, SVGEGT. The CDR3 runs 17 residues. The CDR3 loop reads CASSRGTGASGANVLTF. CDR3 bases: TGTGCCAGCAGCCGCGGGACAGGCGCCTCTGGGGCCAACGTCCTGACTTTC.

The chain employs TRBV4-3 and TRBJ2-3, with D maybe TRBD2 (6 bases). Germline V gives CDR1 LGHNA, CDR2 YSLEER. This CDR3 is built from 13 residues. V was cut by 4 bases and J by 6 bases, with 11 bases left in between. The CDR3 sequence is CASSRSGGDTQYF. The CDR3 DNA sequence: TGCGCCAGCAGCCGGAGCGGAGGGGATACGCAGTATTTT.

The chain couples TRBV24-1 to TRBJ2-5; TRBD1 aligns across 7 bases. The trim removed 5 bases at V and 5 bases at J, leaving 7 bases unmatched. The CDR3 loop spans 14 amino acids. Germline CDR1 reads KGHDR; CDR2 reads SFDVKD. CDR3: CATSGDRVGETQYF. Here the CDR3 DNA reads TGTGCCACCAGTGGAGACAGGGTGGGGGAGACCCAGTACTTC.

The chain is built from TRBV4-3 and TRBJ1-4, with D unresolved. The ends were cut back, 1 base at V and 4 bases at J, with 10 bases in the middle. CDR1 and CDR2 from the germline V gene are LGHNA and YSLEER. This CDR3 is 15 amino acids long. This CDR3 reads CASSQVLASNEKLFF. CDR3 DNA sequence: TGCGCCAGCAGCCAAGTTTTAGCGAGTAATGAAAAACTGTTTTTT.

This clone turned up a few times. This rearrangement joins TRBV28 to TRBJ2-7; 12 bases match TRBD2. The CDR3 has 16 residues. CDR1 and CDR2 from the germline V gene are MDHEN and SYDVKM. V lost 5 bases and J lost 2; bases outside the gene matches: 7. The CDR3 here is CASSVTSGRPAYEQYF. The DNA of the CDR3 is TGTGCCAGCAGTGTAACTAGCGGGAGGCCCGCCTACGAGCAGTACTTC.

V and J are TRBV7-2 and TRBJ2-7, with D uncertain. The CDR3 contains 14 residues. Germline values: CDR1 SGHTA, CDR2 FQGNSA. The ends were cut back, 1 base at V and 3 bases at J, with 10 bases in the middle. The CDR3 reads CASSLGLSDYEQYF. CDR3 DNA sequence: TGTGCCAGCAGCTTAGGGCTGAGCGACTACGAGCAGTACTTC.

J is TRBJ1-2 and V is TRBV6-5; TRBD1 matches at 10 bases. Germline CDR1 and CDR2: MNHEY and SVGAGI. The junction had 6 bases not matched to a gene; V was cut back by 6 bases and J by 2 bases. The CDR3 runs to 15 residues. The CDR3 protein is CASRQGQGNNYGYTF. Written as DNA, the CDR3 is TGTGCCAGCAGACAGGGACAGGGGAACAACTATGGCTACACCTTC.